This is a list of T cell receptor beta chains from one sample in a study of monozygotic twins with inflammatory bowel disease. TCRdb re-called the 5' RACE reads; every CDR3 protein appears as one record, without DNA. This listing includes approximately 330,000 distinct CDR3 sequences. Sequencing was carried out using blood. Every receptor here comes from a human donor with ulcerative colitis or Crohn's disease, or a healthy co-twin of an affected twin (not recorded which). Each CDR3 is given with its conserved first and last residue. The order of the fields is V gene, J gene, CDR3 protein.

>TRBV21-1|TRBJ2-2
CASSARQGVNTGELFF
>TRBV15|TRBJ1-5
CATSRVYRGGNQPQHF
>TRBV20-1|TRBJ1-5
CSARRDSSNQPQHF
>TRBV5-1|TRBJ2-7
CASSLDPGLGYEQYF
>TRBV20-1|TRBJ2-3
CSAQVAGTDTQYF
>TRBV20-1|TRBJ1-1
CSARDGRRATEAFF
>TRBV5-1|TRBJ2-5
CASSPSDSQETQYF
>TRBV5-1|TRBJ2-2
CASSLGSGLTNTGELFF
>TRBV4-1|TRBJ2-7
CASSQTTGGNEQYF
>TRBV5-1|TRBJ2-3
CASSRSGRAVTDTQYF
>TRBV14|TRBJ1-1
CASSRTGTGSGNTEAFF
>TRBV4-1|TRBJ2-3
CASSQLDRASTDTQYF
>TRBV9|TRBJ2-6
CASSVSVFGANVLTF
>TRBV12-3/TRBV12-4|TRBJ1-5
CASSLMGQPQHF
>TRBV14|TRBJ2-3
CASSQVGPRTDTQYF
>TRBV7-6|TRBJ1-1
CASSPRQGRVSEAFF
>TRBV11-2|TRBJ2-7
CASSLDRQGYEQYF
>TRBV12-3/TRBV12-4|TRBJ2-2
CASRGQLNTGELFF
>TRBV20-1|TRBJ2-5
CSARGSLAGGPWETQYF
>TRBV6-1|TRBJ1-1
CASKRTSMNTEAFF
>TRBV29-1|TRBJ2-7
CSATSSMGDYEQYF
>TRBV5-5|TRBJ1-6
CASSLPGAAGASPLHF
>TRBV6-5|TRBJ2-7
CASKRDGSYEQYF
>TRBV7-2|TRBJ2-1
CASSLGTENEQFF
>TRBV27|TRBJ1-1
CASSITPLMNTEAFF
>TRBV19|TRBJ2-6
CASSNLRTGASGANVLTF
>TRBV5-1|TRBJ1-1
CASSPEYRTEAFF
>TRBV10-2|TRBJ2-5
CASSGGTSGTFYQETQYF
>TRBV12-3/TRBV12-4|TRBJ2-1
CASSFGGWREQFF
>TRBV6-1|TRBJ2-1
CASRPGLASYNEQFF
>TRBV19|TRBJ1-1
CASSISGPNTEAFF
>TRBV7-6|TRBJ1-1
CASRAQGRGNTEAFF
>TRBV20-1|TRBJ2-7
CSARDPTRWEQYF
>TRBV27|TRBJ1-5
CASSREASNQPQHF
>TRBV5-1|TRBJ2-2
CASSLAGAGTGELFF
>TRBV28|TRBJ2-3
CASTLGAGATDTQYF
>TRBV6-5|TRBJ2-7
CASSYGPGFYEQYF
>TRBV11-1|TRBJ2-7
CASSLALTGGYEQYF
>TRBV5-1|TRBJ1-2
CASSDGDRDYGYTF
>TRBV6-1|TRBJ2-2
CTSRDSGIAGELFF
>TRBV15|TRBJ2-3
CATSRAGGGTDTQYF
>TRBV10-2|TRBJ2-1
CASRPGLAGPNEQFF
>TRBV5-1|TRBJ2-3
CVSSFDTSRTDTQYF
>TRBV12-3/TRBV12-4|TRBJ2-5
CASSLNGGETQYF
>TRBV25-1|TRBJ2-1
CASSTGFREQFF
>TRBV5-6|TRBJ2-3
CASSLRQEGDTQYF
>TRBV7-2|TRBJ2-1
CASSESRRGNNEQFF
>TRBV5-5|TRBJ2-2
CASSPGQLFGELFF